These 4 T cell receptor beta chains were sequenced from one sample in a study of blood T cell repertoires in COVID-19. Method: immunoSEQ multiplex PCR; TCRdb's copy keeps in-frame clones and lacks some. Among 140,000 or so clones listed, over 70% were seen once. Material for sequencing was peripheral blood. These receptors all come from a man aged 50-59 years with active or convalescent COVID-19.

The chain recombines TRBV19 with TRBJ2-3, with TRBD1 matching over 7 bases. In germline, CDR1 is LNHDA, CDR2 SQIVND (reference sequence). The CDR3 is 14 amino acids. The junction had 8 bases not matched to a gene; V was cut back by 7 bases and J by 4 bases. DNA of the CDR3: TGTGCCAGTACCGCTATCCAGGGGGCAGATACGCAGTATTTT. Protein sequence: CASTAIQGADTQYF.

This chain connects TRBV28 to TRBJ1-2; TRBD1 agrees at 7 bases. Germline CDR1 MDHEN, CDR2 SYDVKM. The CDR3 is 14 amino acids. V gave up 6 bases and J gave up 5 bases; unmatched junction bases: 9. The CDR3 DNA reads as TGTGCCAGCAGCCTGACAGGGTCGGGGTATGGCTACACCTTC. Its translation: CASSLTGSGYGYTF.

The chain combines TRBV4-1 with TRBJ1-1, with 7 nucleotides matching TRBD1. CDR3 length equals 15 residues. V was pared by 2 bases and J by 2 bases, with 5 bases of the junction left unmatched. The V gene's germline CDR1 is MGHRA and CDR2 YSYEKL. CDR3 DNA sequence: TGCGCCAGCAGCCAACTTGACAGGGCCAACACTGAAGCTTTCTTT. Protein: CASSQLDRANTEAFF.

The chain has TRBV24-1 and TRBJ2-1; 8 nucleotides agree with TRBD2. Trimming at V came to 10 bases and at J to 8 bases, leaving 12 bases not matched to a gene. CDR3 size: 14 residues. Looked up from germline, CDR1 is KGHDR and CDR2 is SFDVKD. The CDR3 protein is CATKDNGRADEQFF. The CDR3 DNA sequence: TGTGCCACGAAGGATAACGGGAGGGCCGATGAGCAGTTCTTC.